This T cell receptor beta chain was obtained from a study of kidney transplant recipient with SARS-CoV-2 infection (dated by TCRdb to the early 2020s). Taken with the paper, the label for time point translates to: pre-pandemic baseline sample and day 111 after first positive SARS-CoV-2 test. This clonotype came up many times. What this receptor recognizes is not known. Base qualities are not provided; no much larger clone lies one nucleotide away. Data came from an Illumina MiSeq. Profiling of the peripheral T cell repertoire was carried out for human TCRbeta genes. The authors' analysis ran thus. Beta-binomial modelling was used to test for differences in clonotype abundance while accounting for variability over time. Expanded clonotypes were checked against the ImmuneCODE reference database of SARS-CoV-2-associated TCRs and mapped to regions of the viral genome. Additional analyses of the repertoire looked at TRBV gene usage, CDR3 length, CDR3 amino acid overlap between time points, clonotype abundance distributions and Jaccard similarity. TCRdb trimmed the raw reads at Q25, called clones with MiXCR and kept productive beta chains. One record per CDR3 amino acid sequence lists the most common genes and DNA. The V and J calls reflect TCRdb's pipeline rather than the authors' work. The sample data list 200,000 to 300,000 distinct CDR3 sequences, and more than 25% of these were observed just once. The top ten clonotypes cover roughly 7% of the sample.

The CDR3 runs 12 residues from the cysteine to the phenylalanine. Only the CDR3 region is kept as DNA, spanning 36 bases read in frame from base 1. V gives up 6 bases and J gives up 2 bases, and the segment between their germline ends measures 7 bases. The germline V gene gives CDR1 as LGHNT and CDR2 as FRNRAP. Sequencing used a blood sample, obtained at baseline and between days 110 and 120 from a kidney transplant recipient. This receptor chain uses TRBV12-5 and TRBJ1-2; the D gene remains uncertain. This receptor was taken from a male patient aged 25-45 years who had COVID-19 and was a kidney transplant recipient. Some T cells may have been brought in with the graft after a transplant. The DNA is TGTGCTAGTGGGACTGACAACTATGGCTACACCTTC. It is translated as CASGTDNYGYTF.